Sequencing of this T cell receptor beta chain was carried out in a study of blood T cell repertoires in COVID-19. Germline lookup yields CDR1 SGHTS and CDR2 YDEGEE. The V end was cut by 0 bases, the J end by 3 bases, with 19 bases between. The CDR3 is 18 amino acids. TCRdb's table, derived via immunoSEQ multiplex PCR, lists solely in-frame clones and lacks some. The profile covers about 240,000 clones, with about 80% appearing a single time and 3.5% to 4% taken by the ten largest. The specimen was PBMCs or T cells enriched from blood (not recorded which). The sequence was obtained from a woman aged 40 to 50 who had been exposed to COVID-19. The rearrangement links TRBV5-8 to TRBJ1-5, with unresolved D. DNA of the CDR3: TGTGCCAGCAGCTTGGGATTCGGGAGACAAGGCAACAATCAGCCCCAGCATTTT. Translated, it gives CASSLGFGRQGNNQPQHF.